These T cell receptor beta chains were read from a single sample in a study of OX40 agonist ivuxolimab in advanced cancers. TCRdb's table, derived via immunoSEQ multiplex PCR, lists solely in-frame clones and lacks some. Altogether 77,000 or so clones are present, roughly 86% being singletons, with the ten largest covering approximately 0.7%. The material was CD4+ or CD8+ T cells sorted from blood, obtained in a trial of the OX40 agonist ivuxolimab. Receptor source: an adult with an advanced solid tumor such as melanoma, head and neck, liver or kidney cancer. Each CDR3 is given with its conserved first and last residue. D genes are given only for firm matches. Rows may omit the clone size; those that give it use once, few, many or a size class.

>-|TRBD1|TRBJ2-2|17|TRBV18
TGTGCCAGCTCACCCGACAGGGGCTTACGACGACCCGGGGAGCTGTTTTTT
CASSPDRGLRRPGELFF
>-|-|TRBJ1-2|13|TRBV21-1
TGTGCCAGCAGCAAAAGCACCACCCCTGGCTACACCTTC
CASSKSTTPGYTF
>-|-|TRBJ1-5|14|TRBV30
TGTGCCTGGAGTGTTACACCCGGGCCTCAGCCCCAGCATTTT
CAWSVTPGPQPQHF
>-|TRBD2|TRBJ2-7|13|TRBV7-8
TGTGCCAGCAGCTTGGGGGGGAACTACGAGCAGTACTTC
CASSLGGNYEQYF
>-|-|TRBJ1-6|15|TRBV18
TGTGCCAGCTCAACCCAGGGGAATTGGGATTCACCCCTCCACTTT
CASSTQGNWDSPLHF
>-|-|TRBJ1-4|15|TRBV9
TGTGCCAGCAGCGTACAGGGTGTTGGTAATGAAAAACTGTTTTTT
CASSVQGVGNEKLFF
>-|-|TRBJ1-4|16|TRBV19
TGTGCCAGTAGTATAGTAGGGGGTGCTACTAATGAAAAACTGTTTTTT
CASSIVGGATNEKLFF
>-|TRBD1|TRBJ2-5|15|TRBV18
TGTGCCAGCTTATCAGACAGGGGATTGGGAGAGACCCAGTACTTC
CASLSDRGLGETQYF
>few|-|TRBJ1-4|16|TRBV5-1
TGCGCCAGCAGCCCGGGACCCTCGGGAACTAATGAAAAACTGTTTTTT
CASSPGPSGTNEKLFF
>-|-|TRBJ1-3|17|TRBV28
TGTGCCAGCAGTTTATTCGTGTTACGGGGGACCGGAAACACCATATATTTT
CASSLFVLRGTGNTIYF
>-|-|TRBJ2-1|15|TRBV5-1
TGCGCCAGCAGCTTGTTGGCAGGGGATGGGAATGAGCAGTTCTTC
CASSLLAGDGNEQFF
>few|-|TRBJ1-1|12|TRBV18
TGTGCCAGCTCTAGGGTAAACACTGAAGCTTTCTTT
CASSRVNTEAFF
>-|-|TRBJ2-7|13|TRBV6-5
TGTGCCAGCAGTTCTGTAGGGACCCTCGAGCAGTACTTC
CASSSVGTLEQYF
>-|TRBD1|TRBJ2-5|15|TRBV5-1
TGCGCCAGCAGCCAAGACAGGGGCAAGAGGGAGACCCAGTACTTC
CASSQDRGKRETQYF
>-|-|TRBJ1-2|14|TRBV5-1
TGCGCCAGCAGCGTAACACAGGGCCTAGAGGGCTACACCTTC
CASSVTQGLEGYTF
>once|TRBD1|TRBJ2-1|13|TRBV28
TGTGCCAGCAGCAAGGGACAGTTCAATGAGCAGTTCTTC
CASSKGQFNEQFF
>-|TRBD2|TRBJ2-7|17|TRBV28
TGTGCCAGCAGTTCATTATCTAGCGGGAGCGGAATATACGAGCAGTACTTC
CASSSLSSGSGIYEQYF
>-|-|TRBJ1-3|15|TRBV10-3
TGTGCCATCAGTGTGGGTGCTGGCTCTGGAAACACCATATATTTT
CAISVGAGSGNTIYF
>-|-|TRBJ1-2|12|TRBV29-1
TGCAGCGTTGTAAGGGGGTCTTATGGCTACACCTTC
CSVVRGSYGYTF
>-|-|TRBJ2-5|12|TRBV5-1
TGCGCCAGCAGGGAGGGCCGGGAGACCCAGTACTTC
CASREGRETQYF
>-|-|TRBJ2-1|13|TRBV30
TGTGCCTGGATAAGCGGGTACTACAATGAGCAGTTCTTC
CAWISGYYNEQFF
>-|TRBD2|TRBJ2-7|15|TRBV6-5
TGTGCCAGCAGTTACGCTAGCGGGGGGGTCTACGAGCAGTACTTC
CASSYASGGVYEQYF
>-|TRBD2|TRBJ2-1|18|TRBV9
TGTGCCAGCAGCGTAAGACCGGGACTAGCGGGGGACTACAATGAGCAGTTCTTC
CASSVRPGLAGDYNEQFF
>-|-|TRBJ1-3|15|TRBV29-1
TGCAGCGTTGGGGGGGGACTTTTCTCTGGAAACACCATATATTTT
CSVGGGLFSGNTIYF
>-|-|TRBJ1-6|13|TRBV6-1
TGTGCCAGCATGGCTGATTATAATTCACCCCTCCACTTT
CASMADYNSPLHF
>-|-|TRBJ2-7|15|TRBV6-5
TGTGCCAGCAGTTACTCGGCAGTGGGGGGATACGAGCAGTACTTC
CASSYSAVGGYEQYF
>-|-|TRBJ1-6|12|TRBV5-5
TGTGCCAGCAGCTTCAACGGGGGACCTCTCCACTTT
CASSFNGGPLHF
>few|-|TRBJ1-3|13|TRBV19
TGTGCCTCGTCACTCAGGGTTGGAAACACCATATATTTT
CASSLRVGNTIYF
>-|TRBD1|TRBJ2-7|12|TRBV10-3
TGTGCCATCAGGGGACAGGGCTACGAGCAGTACTTC
CAIRGQGYEQYF
>-|-|TRBJ1-3|15|TRBV7-2
TGTGCCAGCAGCAGAGACCGAAACTCTGGAAACACCATATATTTT
CASSRDRNSGNTIYF
>-|TRBD2|TRBJ2-2|14|TRBV18
TGTGCCAGCTCACGGCGGGAGGACACCGGGGAGCTGTTTTTT
CASSRREDTGELFF
>-|-|TRBJ2-3|17|TRBV7-9
TGTGCCAGCAGCTTAGCGGGGGCGGGGTTCAGCGCAGATACGCAGTATTTT
CASSLAGAGFSADTQYF
>-|TRBD2|TRBJ2-6|20|TRBV4-2
TGTGCCAGCAGCCAAGATATCACCCGGGCTAGCGGGACAGGGGCCAACGTCCTGACTTTC
CASSQDITRASGTGANVLTF
>-|TRBD1|TRBJ1-5|15|TRBV27
TGTGCCAGCAGTCCGGAGGACAGGGCCAATCAGCCCCAGCATTTT
CASSPEDRANQPQHF
>-|TRBD2|TRBJ2-7|14|TRBV6-5
TGTGCCAGCAGCCAGACTAGCGCCGCCTACGAGCAGTACTTC
CASSQTSAAYEQYF
>-|-|TRBJ2-1|13|TRBV29-1
TGCAGCGAACTACAGGGTTCGTGGAATGAGCAGTTCTTC
CSELQGSWNEQFF
>-|-|TRBJ2-7|14|TRBV27
TGTGCCAGCAGTTTAGGGTGGGGTACGAACGAGCAGTACTTC
CASSLGWGTNEQYF
>-|-|TRBJ1-6|15|TRBV30
TGTGCCTGGAGTGTGGCTGGCCCCTATAATTCACCCCTCCACTTT
CAWSVAGPYNSPLHF
>-|TRBD2|TRBJ2-7|17|TRBV7-8
TGTGCCAGCAGCTTATTTCTAGCGGGGGTGAGCTCCTACGAGCAGTACTTC
CASSLFLAGVSSYEQYF
>-|-|TRBJ2-7|11|TRBV5-1
TGCGCCAGCTCGGATTCCTACGAGCAGTACTTC
CASSDSYEQYF
>once|-|TRBJ2-3|13|TRBV7-8
TGTGCCAGCAGCTTAGGAGGACCCTATACGCAGTATTTT
CASSLGGPYTQYF
>few|-|TRBJ1-1|14|TRBV5-1
TGCGCCAGCAGCTTGGAAGGGGGGATCACTGAAGCTTTCTTT
CASSLEGGITEAFF
>-|-|TRBJ2-7|14|TRBV9
TGTGCCAGCAGCGTGAGTCAGGGCCCGACAGAGCAGTACTTC
CASSVSQGPTEQYF
>-|-|TRBJ2-7|14|TRBV29-1
TGCAGCGTGGCCCGGGACGGCTCGTCCTACGAGCAGTACTTC
CSVARDGSSYEQYF
>-|-|TRBJ1-1|13|TRBV5-4
TGTGCCAGCAGCTTAACCTCGAGCACTGAAGCTTTCTTT
CASSLTSSTEAFF
>-|TRBD1|TRBJ1-5|15|TRBV27
TGTGCCAGCAGGCGGGACAGATATAGCAATCAGCCCCAGCATTTT
CASRRDRYSNQPQHF